One and the same sample provided the 8 T cell receptor beta chains below, sequenced in a study of technical replicates of blood from a few donors. Sequenced by immunoSEQ multiplex PCR; TCRdb stores in-frame clones only, minus some. The sample yields around 62,000 clones, about 97% seen once. What was sequenced was T cells isolated from PBMCs. The receptors shown here come from a human donor in good health.

V and J are TRBV5-1 and TRBJ2-7; 14 bases map to TRBD2. The J segment lost 4 bases and the V segment lost 3 bases, leaving 3 bases of the junction unmatched. The CDR3 contains 15 residues. CDR1 and CDR2 (germline): SGHRS, YFSETQ. CDR3 DNA: TGCGCCAGCAGCTCCTGGACTAGCGGGAGGTACGAGCAGTACTTC. This translates into CASSSWTSGRYEQYF.

This clone appeared once. V is TRBV30 and J is TRBJ2-7; D not certain. The CDR3 totals 12 residues. V was cut by 0 bases and J by 3 bases, with 6 bases left in between. Germline assignment: CDR1 GTSNPN and CDR2 SVGIG (reference sequence). This CDR3 is CAWSVLVYEQYF. DNA for the CDR3: TGTGCCTGGAGTGTACTGGTCTACGAGCAGTACTTC.

The gene calls are TRBV7-2 and TRBJ1-1, with 7 bases matching TRBD1. V lost 5 bases to trimming and J lost 4 bases; unmatched junction nucleotides: 4. CDR1 is SGHTA, CDR2 FQGNSA, per germline. The CDR3 sequence is 13 residues long. Here the CDR3 reads CASSRDRSTEAFF. The CDR3 DNA is TGTGCCAGCAGCCGGGACAGAAGCACTGAAGCTTTCTTT. The entire variable domain, with the rest obtained from reference TRBV7-2 and TRBJ1-1, is as follows: GAGVSQSPSNKVTEKGKDVELRCDPISGHTALYWYRQSLGQGLEFLIYFQGNSAPDKSGLPSDRFSAERTGGSVSTLTIQRTQQEDSAVYLCASSRDRSTEAFFGQGTRLTVV.

The J gene is TRBJ1-4, the V gene TRBV2; no reliable D call. The V gene's germline CDR1 is SNHLY and CDR2 FYNNEI. The CDR3 runs 13 residues. V lost 0 bases and J lost 4, with 3 bases in between. Here the CDR3 DNA reads TGTGCCAGCAGTGAAGCCCTTAATGAAAAACTGTTTTTT. This gives the protein CASSEALNEKLFF.

V usage is TRBV9 and J usage is TRBJ2-2, with TRBD2 matching 7 bases. Germline V gene data show CDR1 as SGDLS and CDR2 as YYNGEE. V lost 3 bases and J lost 5; bases outside the gene matches: 10. The CDR3 loop spans 16 amino acids. The CDR3 region has the DNA TGTGCCAGCAGCGCCGGGGGGACTTTTTTTACCGGGGAGCTGTTTTTT. It encodes CASSAGGTFFTGELFF.

The CDR3 nucleotides read TGTGCCAGCAGTGGACAGGGGGGCAATCAGCCCCAGCATTTT. It encodes CASSGQGGNQPQHF. The chain carries TRBV2 and TRBJ1-5, with TRBD1 identical over 9 bases. Unmatched junction bases numbered 0, after V lost 4 bases and J lost 2 bases. From germline, CDR1 is SNHLY and CDR2 FYNNEI. The CDR3 is made up of 14 amino acids. The full variable domain, completed using reference TRBV2 and TRBJ1-5, is EPEVTQTPSHQVTQMGQEVILRCVPISNHLYFYWYRQILGQKVEFLVSFYNNEISEKSEIFDDQFSVERPDGSNFTLKIRSTKLEDSAMYFCASSGQGGNQPQHFGDGTRLSIL.

V is TRBV4-3 and J is TRBJ2-7; 7 bases fit TRBD1. After removal of 4 bases from V and 3 bases from J, the junction contained 3 bases not matched to a gene. Germline V lookup: CDR1 LGHNA, CDR2 YSLEER. The CDR3 covers 13 residues. The CDR3 DNA is TGCGCCAGCAGCCCTAGACAGGGCTACGAGCAGTACTTC. Translated, it gives CASSPRQGYEQYF.

The J gene is TRBJ1-1, the V gene TRBV30; unclear D gene. Trimming removed 3 bases from V and 7 bases from J, with 12 bases in between. The CDR3 is 12 residues long. Germline lookup yields CDR1 GTSNPN and CDR2 SVGIG (reference sequence). For the CDR3, the DNA is TGTGCCTGGAGGATGAAACGGGATGAAGCTTTCTTT. Its protein is CAWRMKRDEAFF.